This T cell receptor beta chain was captured by sequencing in a study of response to subunit inactivated influenza vaccine (dated 2018 in TCRdb). Broadly, across the study: Deep quantitative profiling of the T cell receptor repertoire was used in the study to follow responses to a trivalent subunit inactivated influenza vaccine.

Paper-wide results and their limitations: The authors suggested that each seasonal influenza vaccination may recruit only a limited number of new T cells.

The library relied on RT-PCR. The listed sequencing device is Illumina HiSeq 2500. Through fastp at Q25 and MiXCR, TCRdb rebuilt clones from the public reads, retaining in-frame beta chains. Merged by CDR3 protein, the rows form single entries marked with the most common genes and DNA. The sample table holds hundreds of thousands of distinct CDR3 sequences, of which about 25% were seen once. In total, the top ten clones hold 1.5% to 2% of the sample. Points on this clonotype: Its target antigen remains unknown. Nothing much larger sits one base from this clone, and base qualities are not available.

The sequencing here drew on CD4+ T cells sorted from PBMCs, taken roughly 5 days after vaccination. The receptor was derived from a man aged 50-59 years who received an inactivated influenza vaccine. Donor details come from another sample of the same person, matched by shared clones.

The nucleotide sequence is given as TGTGCCAGCAGTGAAGTTAGTAATTCCTATGGCTACACCTTC. It is translated as CASSEVSNSYGYTF. The rearrangement joined TRBV6-1 to TRBJ1-2, with no D gene named confidently. From the cysteine through the phenylalanine, the CDR3 covers 14 amino acids. The DNA shown is the 42-base CDR3, in frame from base 1. The trim is 1 base for V and 4 bases for J, with a gap of 10 bases between the germline ends. The germline V gene sets CDR1 to MNHNS and CDR2 to SASEGT.